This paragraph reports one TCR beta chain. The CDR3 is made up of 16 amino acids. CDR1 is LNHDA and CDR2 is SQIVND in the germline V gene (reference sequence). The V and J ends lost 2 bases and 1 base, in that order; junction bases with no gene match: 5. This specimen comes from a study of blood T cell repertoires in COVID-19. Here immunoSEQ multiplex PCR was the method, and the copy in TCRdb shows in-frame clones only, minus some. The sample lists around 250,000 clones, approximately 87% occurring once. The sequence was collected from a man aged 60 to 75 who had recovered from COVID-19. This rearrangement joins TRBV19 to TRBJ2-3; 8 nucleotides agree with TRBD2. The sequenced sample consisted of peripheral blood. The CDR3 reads CASSIQAGVGTDTQYF. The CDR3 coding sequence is TGTGCCAGTAGTATACAAGCGGGAGTCGGCACAGATACGCAGTATTTT. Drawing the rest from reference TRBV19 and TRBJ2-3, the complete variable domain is DGGITQSPKYLFRKEGQNVTLSCEQNLNHDAMYWYRQDPGQGLRLIYYSQIVNDFQKGDIAEGYSVSREKKESFPLTVTSAQKNPTAFYLCASSIQAGVGTDTQYFGPGTRLTVL.